This T cell receptor beta chain is drawn from a study of T cell responses to AZD1222 COVID-19 vaccine. General observations from the study: Breadth and depth of Spike-specific TCRs rose after two AZD1222 doses.

Sequencing used immunoSEQ multiplex PCR; TCRdb keeps in-frame clones, though not all of them. The data show around 65,000 clones, with 76% seen just once and 11% to 15% held by the top ten. With regard to this clone: Its antigen remains unidentified.

CDR3 length: 12 residues. CDR1 and CDR2 (germline): SGDLS, YYNGEE. Trimming left V 2 bases short and J 1 base short, with 2 bases between. The source of this sequence is an adult in good health. The chain recombines TRBV9 with TRBJ2-3; D is uncertain. Sequences were derived from peripheral blood, sampled on day 0 of AZD1222 vaccination. CDR3 sequence: CASSVGTDTQYF. The CDR3 region has the DNA TGTGCCAGCAGCGTGGGCACAGATACGCAGTATTTT.